The TCR beta chain under discussion was sequenced for a study of metastatic and nonmetastatic thyroid tumors. About the research overall: Repertoires from blood and tumor or nodule tissue of malignant and benign thyroid patients were compared.

A word on this clone: Its antigen is undetermined. A much larger clone lies one base from this, so it may be a read error.

Trimming took 2 bases from V and 2 from J, leaving 9 bases between them. The length of the CDR3 is 14 residues. CDR1 and CDR2 (germline): SGHTA, FQGNSA. Treatment of any kind had been given to no patient before thyroid surgery. Study processing details: The study took CDR3 differences across clinicopathological groups and made a distant-metastasis classifier for papillary thyroid cancer from them. Through MiXCR, TCRdb re-clonotyped the PCR reads. These V and J calls rely on TCRdb rather than the paper's analysis. The sample has under 95,000 clones; about an eighth are singletons. General observations from the study: Benign nodules were reported to have significantly lower TCR beta diversity than malignant thyroid tumors, in blood and tumor.

V usage is TRBV7-2 and J usage is TRBJ1-1; D remains ambiguous. The TCR sequence derives from a female donor with papillary thyroid cancer or a benign thyroid nodule (not recorded which). Some clones in this sample may be carry-over from other donors' samples. The specimen was blood. The CDR3 DNA is TGTGCCAGCAGCTTATATAACTCAAACACTGAAGCTTTCTTT. Protein: CASSLYNSNTEAFF.